This T cell receptor beta chain was obtained from a study of T cells in Graves' hyperthyroidism and ophthalmopathy. V was trimmed by 3 bases and J by 5 bases, leaving 14 bases between them. This CDR3 comprises 15 residues. Germline CDR1 LGHNA, CDR2 YSLEER. TCR beta CDR3 regions were amplified from RNA transcripts. The TCR CDR3 first-round RT-PCR relied on the HTBI primer set. TCRdb ran MiXCR on the multiplex PCR reads and lists one entry per CDR3 protein. This table holds over 200,000 distinct CDR3 sequences, about 16% found once. Graves' hyperthyroidism was deemed stable given no ophthalmopathy progression within 18 months. Diagnoses were established using clinical symptoms, serum thyroxine and TRAb, thyroid ultrasound and orbital computed tomography. With regard to this clonotype: Its antigen is unidentified.

Study findings and constraints: Researchers found most expanded thyroid clonotypes above 0.001 in blood as well.

This clonotype originated in a man aged 35-49 years with Graves' hyperthyroidism. The sample taken for sequencing was blood. The genes are TRBV4-3 and TRBJ2-1; no firm D call. The CDR3: CASSHSPVGNNEQFF. The CDR3 DNA sequence: TGCGCCAGCAGCCATTCCCCCGTCGGAAACAATGAGCAGTTCTTC.